These 21 T cell receptor beta chains were all obtained from the same sample, sequenced in a study of CD8+CD57+ T cells in acquired aplastic anemia. Investigators profiled TCR beta VDJ and CDR3 from genomic DNA template. TCRdb re-derived calls from the reads in MiXCR, one entry per CDR3 protein. The sample records 80,000 or so distinct CDR3 sequences, over 35% being singletons. The sample was sorted CD4+, CD8+, or CD8+CD57+ T cells (not recorded which) from PBMCs. The receptor source for this set is a human donor in good health, serving as a control.

This clonotype was recorded at least ten times. The chain links TRBV7-2 to TRBJ1-3; TRBD1 matches 10 bases. Germline CDR1 SGHTA, CDR2 FQGNSA. CDR3 length: 17 amino acids. The V segment lost 3 bases and the J segment 2 bases; nucleotides outside the gene matches: 7. The CDR3 spells CASSFAKGTGAGNTIYF. The CDR3, as DNA: TGTGCCAGCAGCTTCGCAAAAGGGACAGGGGCTGGAAACACCATATATTTT.

The chain uses TRBV19 and TRBJ2-7; TRBD2 agrees at 11 bases. The CDR3 consists of 14 residues. Trimming took 4 bases from V and 5 from J; bases not matched to a gene: 4. CDR1 is LNHDA, CDR2 SQIVND, per germline (reference sequence). The CDR3 DNA is TGTGCCAGTAGTAGACTAGCGGGGTCCCACGAGCAGTACTTC. As protein: CASSRLAGSHEQYF.

This clonotype has only a few counts. V gene TRBV7-2 combines with J gene TRBJ2-5; D might be TRBD1 (6 bases). Trimming removed 5 bases at V and 5 bases at J, with 9 bases between. The CDR3 loop spans 12 amino acids. The germline CDR1 and CDR2 sequences are SGHTA and FQGNSA. The CDR3 DNA sequence: TGTGCCAGCAGCCGTCAGGGGGAGACCCAGTACTTC. It is translated as CASSRQGETQYF.

The CDR3 nucleotides read TGCGCCAGCAGCCAAGAGAGGGAGCGCCTTAGAGCCGGGGCCAACGTCCTGACTTTC. Its translation is CASSQERERLRAGANVLTF. The J gene is TRBJ2-6, the V gene TRBV4-1; D is perhaps TRBD2 (5 bases). The germline V gene encodes CDR1 MGHRA and CDR2 YSYEKL. CDR3 length: 19 residues. The germline V and J ends were trimmed by 0 bases and 4 bases, with 19 bases remaining between them.

The chain combines TRBV10-3 with TRBJ2-2; TRBD2 aligns across 9 bases. The CDR3 consists of 16 residues. V was pared by 3 bases and J by 2 bases, with 4 bases of the junction left unmatched. The germline V gene has CDR1 ENHRY and CDR2 SYGVKD. CDR3: CAISDNSGRNTGELFF. DNA for the CDR3: TGTGCCATCAGTGATAATAGCGGGAGAAACACCGGGGAGCTGTTTTTT.

The chain carries TRBV11-1 and TRBJ2-1; D unclear. The CDR3 has 16 residues. With 1 base removed from V and 4 bases from J, the gap between germline ends came to 14 bases. Germline values: CDR1 SGHAT, CDR2 FQDESV (reference sequence). CDR3 nucleotides: TGTGCCAGCAGCTTAGATTTGCGAGCCATGTACAATGAGCAGTTCTTC. Its protein is CASSLDLRAMYNEQFF.

CDR3: CASSQETQGQVGGYTF. CDR3 coding DNA: TGTGCCAGCAGCCAAGAAACCCAGGGACAGGTCGGCGGCTACACCTTC. The chain recombines TRBV4-2 with TRBJ1-2, with 8 nucleotides matching TRBD1. The junction had 11 bases not matched to a gene; V was cut back by 0 bases and J by 8 bases. The CDR3 is 16 residues long. In germline, CDR1 is LGHNA, CDR2 YNFKEQ.

V usage is TRBV6-1 and J usage is TRBJ2-2; D uncertain. This CDR3 has 13 residues. The V end was cut by 6 bases, the J end by 0 bases, with 5 bases between. CDR1 and CDR2 from the germline V gene are MNHNS and SASEGT. CDR3 amino acids: CASREPNTGELFF. The CDR3 DNA reads TGTGCCAGCAGAGAACCGAACACCGGGGAGCTGTTTTTT.

CDR3 sequence reads: CASSEYVFANANYGYTF. CDR3 nucleotide sequence: TGTGCCAGCAGTGAATATGTGTTCGCTAACGCTAACTATGGCTACACCTTC. V gene TRBV25-1 combines with J gene TRBJ1-2; D remains unclear. The CDR3 consists of 17 residues. V was trimmed by 0 bases and J by 0 bases, leaving 14 bases between them. Germline V gene data show CDR1 as MGHDK and CDR2 as SYGVNS.

As regards this clonotype: This could be a read error, since a much larger clone is one nucleotide away. J is TRBJ2-7 and V is TRBV7-9; D might be TRBD1 (6 bases). Germline V gene data show CDR1 as SEHNR and CDR2 as FQNEAQ (reference sequence). This CDR3 contains 14 residues. The CDR3 DNA sequence: TGTGCCAGCAGCTTGGATCTACAGGGCCACGAGCGGTACTTC. Protein product: CASSLDLQGHERYF.

This clonotype has at least ten counts. The gene calls are TRBV7-2 and TRBJ2-7, with D perhaps matching TRBD1 (6 bases). Between the trimmed V and J ends, which lost 4 bases and 3 bases, there was a span of 16 bases. CDR3 size: 15 residues. CDR1 is SGHTA and CDR2 is FQGNSA in the germline V gene. Written as DNA, the CDR3 is TGTGCCAGCAGCTCATATCCGACAGGATTCTACGAGCAGTACTTC. This translates into CASSSYPTGFYEQYF.

The chain couples TRBV10-3 to TRBJ2-3; no clear D gene. The CDR3 is 12 residues long. V dropped 3 bases and J dropped 6 bases, with 7 bases sitting between them. Looked up from germline, CDR1 is ENHRY and CDR2 is SYGVKD. CDR3 coding DNA: TGTGCCATCAGTGATATTATTGATACGCAGTATTTT. This gives the protein CAISDIIDTQYF.

As concerns this clonotype: The germline gene is not matched at one end of the junction; a read error may be the cause. The rearrangement uses TRBV28 and TRBJ1-2, with 9 bases that match TRBD1. The CDR3 covers 15 residues. The germline V gene has CDR1 MDHEN and CDR2 SYDVKM. Here the CDR3 reads CASSLRTGANYGHTF. The CDR3 DNA reads TGTGCCAGCAGTTTGAGGACAGGGGCGAACTATGGCCACACCTTC.

The chain joins TRBV2 to TRBJ2-1; 11 positions agree with TRBD2. Looked up from germline, CDR1 is SNHLY and CDR2 is FYNNEI. The CDR3 is made up of 14 amino acids. The J segment lost 8 bases and the V segment lost 8 bases, leaving 8 bases of the junction unmatched. In DNA, the CDR3 is TGTGCCAGCTCACTAGCGGGGGTTGGATATGAGCAGTTCTTC. This gives the protein CASSLAGVGYEQFF.

At least ten counts were recorded for this clonotype. The junction differs from germline at one of its ends, possibly a read error. This sequence joins TRBV24-1 and TRBJ1-6; 8 bases align to TRBD1. From germline, CDR1 is KGHDR and CDR2 SFDVKD. The CDR3 loop spans 14 amino acids. Here the CDR3 reads CATSARGPNSPPHF. In DNA form, the CDR3 reads TGTGCCACCAGTGCCAGGGGGCCGAATTCACCCCCCCACTTT.

Note on this clonotype: A read error is possible here, since a much larger clone lies one base away. The V call is TRBV2, the J call TRBJ1-1; D is undetermined. This CDR3 is 17 amino acids long. CDR1 is SNHLY and CDR2 is FYNNEI in the germline V gene. The CDR3 nucleotides are TGTGCAGTAAGAGGTGGACTGAAAACAGTTATGAGCACTGAAGCTTTCTTT. Its protein is CAVRGGLKTVMSTEAFF.

This clonotype was detected only once. The J gene is TRBJ1-1, the V gene TRBV29-1, with a possible D match to TRBD1 (5 bases). CDR1 and CDR2 from the germline V gene are SQVTM and ANQGSEA. The CDR3 runs 12 residues. Deletions cut 4 bases from V and 5 bases from J, with 11 bases between. CDR3 in DNA: TGCAGCGTTGGATGGGGGGGGACTGAAGCTTTCTTT. Its translation is CSVGWGGTEAFF.

In its sample, this clonotype was seen many times. The rearrangement links TRBV2 to TRBJ2-5, with TRBD2 matching over 9 bases. Trimming cost V 4 bases and J 4 bases; bases outside gene matches: 13. This CDR3 has 17 residues. The germline gives CDR1 SNHLY, CDR2 FYNNEI. CDR3 loop: CASSAGWGSGSRETQYF. The CDR3 DNA sequence: TGTGCCAGCAGTGCAGGGTGGGGTAGCGGGAGTAGAGAGACCCAGTACTTC.

This sequence joins TRBV7-9 and TRBJ2-7, with 8 bases that match TRBD1. Germline values: CDR1 SEHNR, CDR2 FQNEAQ (reference sequence). CDR3 length equals 12 residues. The V and J ends lost 4 bases and 5 bases, in that order; junction bases with no gene match: 1. The CDR3 bases are TGTGCCAGCAGCTGGACAGGGCACGAGCAGTACTTC. It specifies CASSWTGHEQYF.

The chain combines TRBV5-1 with TRBJ2-7; TRBD2 matches 15 bases. The CDR3 is 17 residues long. CDR1 and CDR2 from the germline V gene are SGHRS and YFSETQ. The V and J ends lost 4 bases and 1 base, in that order; junction bases with no gene match: 6. CDR3 sequence reads: CASSRTSGGVLSYEQYF. CDR3 in DNA: TGCGCCAGCAGCCGGACTAGCGGGGGGGTCCTTTCCTACGAGCAGTACTTC.

This clonotype showed up just a few times. The gene calls are TRBV29-1 and TRBJ1-2; 7 bases match TRBD1. Trimming removed 5 bases from V and 6 bases from J; junction bases left unmatched: 9. This CDR3 contains 13 residues. The V gene's germline CDR1 is SQVTM and CDR2 ANQGSEA. CDR3 amino acids: CSVPPTGTDGYTF. The CDR3 DNA follows: TGCAGCGTTCCTCCGACAGGGACCGATGGCTACACCTTC.